This entry features one TCR beta chain sequence. The antigen is undetermined. The data were taken from a study of cytomegalovirus exposure and HLA in healthy donors. About the research overall: Within an early data release were around 80 million unique TCRs drawn from HLA-typed donors. The study's findings and limits: A few of the chains that were CMV-associated were confirmed in vitro to be specific for CMV antigens.

Primers: 60 Vbeta forward and 13 Jbeta reverse. Clones were read by immunoSEQ multiplex PCR, and TCRdb kept only the in-frame ones, dropping some. The table lists 160,000 or so clones, approximately 80% of them singletons. Germline loops: CDR1 MNHEY, CDR2 SMNVEV (reference sequence). The CDR3 extends over 15 amino acids. V was shortened by 5 bases and J by 0 bases, with 11 bases between the two germline ends. Sequenced sample: PBMCs. The chain employs TRBV27 and TRBJ1-5; D perhaps matches TRBD1 (5 bases). This sequence originates from a man aged 30 to 39 in good health and CMV-seropositive. This CDR3 is CASSHLGGSNQPQHF. The CDR3 DNA follows: TGTGCCAGCAGTCACCTGGGGGGTAGCAATCAGCCCCAGCATTTT.